These 7 T cell receptor beta chains share one sample of origin, sequenced in a study of a mutant IDH1 vaccine in newly diagnosed glioma. Time point here: baseline, week 1 (first vaccination visit). Treatment reported: pre-vaccination baseline after standard-of-care therapy. Method: immunoSEQ multiplex PCR; TCRdb's copy keeps in-frame clones and lacks some. The sample consists of roughly 51,000 clones, about nine tenths of them appearing once. The source was PBMCs, collected from a glioma patient treated with radiotherapy, temozolomide or both. These receptors were obtained from a man between 40 and 49 years old with glioma.

V gene TRBV19 combines with J gene TRBJ1-5, with 11 bases fitting TRBD1. Germline loops: CDR1 LNHDA, CDR2 SQIVND (reference sequence). This CDR3 contains 18 residues. Trimming removed 5 bases from V and 2 bases from J; junction bases left unmatched: 11. Written as DNA, the CDR3 is TGTGCCAGTAGTGATGGGACAGGGGGACGGAGCGGCAATCAGCCCCAGCATTTT. It codes for CASSDGTGGRSGNQPQHF.

This clone has a handful of counts. Lacking the conserved final phenylalanine or tryptophan, this CDR3 likely reflects a read error. The limits of the CDR3 on the DNA are not certain, so only TCRdb's listed CDR3 is given. The chain recombines TRBV27 with TRBJ1-1. The CDR3 length equals 9 residues, ends included. Per germline, CDR1 MNHEY and CDR2 SMNVEV (reference sequence). This chain's CDR3 is CASSSDRLI.

CDR3: CASSQRLAGGGELFF. CDR3 coding DNA: TGTGCCAGCAGCCAAAGACTAGCGGGAGGAGGGGAGCTGTTTTTT. J is TRBJ2-2 and V is TRBV5-4; 13 positions agree with TRBD2. Germline V gene lookup returns CDR1 SGHNT and CDR2 YYREEE (reference sequence). The CDR3 is made up of 15 amino acids. V lost 4 bases, J lost 8 bases, and 5 bases stayed unmatched.

The V call is TRBV29-1, the J call TRBJ2-2; 7 bases map to TRBD1. CDR1 and CDR2 from the germline V gene are SQVTM and ANQGSEA. Germline trimming cut 1 base from V and 4 bases from J; bases unmatched to any gene: 6. CDR3 length equals 15 residues. The CDR3 loop reads CSVEGGTVFTGELFF. As DNA, the CDR3 is TGCAGCGTTGAAGGAGGGACAGTATTCACCGGGGAGCTGTTTTTT.

The chain links TRBV6-4 to TRBJ1-1; D uncertain. The V gene's germline CDR1 is MRHNA and CDR2 SNTAGT. The V gene lost 5 bases and the J gene lost 5 bases, with 12 bases spanning the gap. This CDR3 is built from 13 residues. This CDR3 reads CASSREEETEAFF. The CDR3 DNA sequence: TGTGCCAGCAGTCGGGAGGAGGAAACTGAAGCTTTCTTT.

This chain joins TRBV6-1 and TRBJ1-1; 8 bases align to TRBD1. CDR3 length: 18 residues. Losses at the gene ends were 2 bases for V and 0 bases for J; bases not matched to a gene: 11. Germline V CDR1 and CDR2: MNHNS, SASEGT. CDR3 sequence (DNA): TGTGCCAGCAGTGAAAACAGGGCAGGGGGCCCCATGAACACTGAAGCTTTCTTT. The encoded protein is CASSENRAGGPMNTEAFF.

V is TRBV6-5 and J is TRBJ1-5; D remains ambiguous. This CDR3 contains 15 residues. Germline V lookup: CDR1 MNHEY, CDR2 SVGAGI. Trimming stripped 8 bases from V and 0 bases from J, with 14 bases between. CDR3 sequence: CASQLSISSNQPQHF. The CDR3 nucleotides are TGTGCCAGCCAACTATCCATCTCTAGCAATCAGCCCCAGCATTTT.